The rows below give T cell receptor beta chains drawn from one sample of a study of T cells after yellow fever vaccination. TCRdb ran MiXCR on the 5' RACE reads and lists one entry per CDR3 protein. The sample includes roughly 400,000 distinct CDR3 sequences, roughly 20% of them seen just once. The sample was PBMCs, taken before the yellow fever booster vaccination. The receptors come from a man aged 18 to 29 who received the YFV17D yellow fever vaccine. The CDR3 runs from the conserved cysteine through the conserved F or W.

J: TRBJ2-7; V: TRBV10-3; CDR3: CAISESRQVGEQYF
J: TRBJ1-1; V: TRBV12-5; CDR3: CASGGNTEAFF
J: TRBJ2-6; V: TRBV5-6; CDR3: CASKFGANVLTF
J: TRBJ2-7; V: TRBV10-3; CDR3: CAISGGLAGVSYEQYF
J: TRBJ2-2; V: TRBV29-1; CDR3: CSVERGQGDTGELFF
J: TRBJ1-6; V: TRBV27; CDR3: CASSLSGPRPLHF
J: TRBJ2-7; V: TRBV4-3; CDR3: CASSQYRGYEQYF
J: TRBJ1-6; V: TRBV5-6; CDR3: CASSPVGGLALHF
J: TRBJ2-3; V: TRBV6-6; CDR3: CASRTTEAGSFGTDTQYF
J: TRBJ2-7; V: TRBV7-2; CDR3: CASSDDRSEQYF
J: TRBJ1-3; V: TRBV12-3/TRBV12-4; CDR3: CASSLRGAGSGNTIYF
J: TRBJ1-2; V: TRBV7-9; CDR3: CASSLTPSQDGYTF
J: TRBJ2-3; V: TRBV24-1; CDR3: CATSTGTGADTQYF
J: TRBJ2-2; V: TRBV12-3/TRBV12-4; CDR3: CASKTGPELFF
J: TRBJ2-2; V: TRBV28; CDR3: CASTPPWGAGVDAGELFF
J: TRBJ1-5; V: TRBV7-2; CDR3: CASSLGTGHSNQPQHF
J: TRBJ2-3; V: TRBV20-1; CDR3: CSARRSGPSTDTQYF
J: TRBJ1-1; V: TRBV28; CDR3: CASTTDRWNTEAFF
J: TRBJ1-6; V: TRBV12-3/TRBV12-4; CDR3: CASSLAGSHHSPLHF